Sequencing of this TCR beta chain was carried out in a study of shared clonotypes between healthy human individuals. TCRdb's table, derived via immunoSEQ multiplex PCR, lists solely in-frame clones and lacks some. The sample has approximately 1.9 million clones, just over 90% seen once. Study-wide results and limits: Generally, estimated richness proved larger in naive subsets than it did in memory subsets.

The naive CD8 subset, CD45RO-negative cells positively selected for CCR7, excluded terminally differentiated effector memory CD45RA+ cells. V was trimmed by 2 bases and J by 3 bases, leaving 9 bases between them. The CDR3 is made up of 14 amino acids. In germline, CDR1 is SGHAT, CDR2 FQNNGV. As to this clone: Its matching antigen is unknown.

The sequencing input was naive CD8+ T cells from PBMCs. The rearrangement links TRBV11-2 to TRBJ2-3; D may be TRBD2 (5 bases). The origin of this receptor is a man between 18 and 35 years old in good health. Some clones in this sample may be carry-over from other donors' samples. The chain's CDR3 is CASSLTRGTDTQYF. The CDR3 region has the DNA TGTGCCAGCAGCTTAACTCGCGGGACAGATACGCAGTATTTT.